This T cell receptor (beta chain) was documented in a study of cytomegalovirus exposure and HLA in healthy donors. Study-level results: Subsequent analysis revealed that first-cohort TCR clusters tended to co-occur in the approximately 120 validation repertoires.

Turning to this clone: The antigen is not known.

V lost 2 bases to trimming and J lost 5 bases, with 6 bases between them. The CDR3 length is 11 residues. Germline CDR1 and CDR2: SQVTM and ANQGSEA. Only in-frame clones appear in the TCRdb table, and some are missing; sequencing was by immunoSEQ multiplex PCR. Among a few hundred thousand clones listed, nearly 90% were seen once. This chain links TRBV29-1 with TRBJ1-1; no definite D call. Sample: PBMCs. The sequence was obtained from a woman under 30 in good health and CMV-seronegative. The CDR3 nucleotides read TGCAGCGTTGAATACGGTACTGAAGCTTTCTTT. Translating gives CSVEYGTEAFF.